This T cell receptor beta chain was sequenced for a study of control samples from healthy donors and cancer patients. Clones were sequenced by immunoSEQ multiplex PCR, and TCRdb holds only the in-frame ones, with some missing. The sample contains approximately 58,000 clones, roughly nine tenths of which appear only once. Sequenced sample: PBMCs. The clonotype originates from a man in his sixties with head and neck cancer.

This CDR3 is CAWSDRQETQYF. The CDR3 DNA is TGTGCCTGGAGTGACCGACAAGAGACCCAGTACTTC. The J gene is TRBJ2-5, the V gene TRBV30; D ambiguous. Trimming left V 1 base short and J 2 bases short, with 5 bases between. This CDR3 region has 12 residues. Looked up from germline, CDR1 is GTSNPN and CDR2 is SVGIG (reference sequence). Variable domain in full (rest from reference TRBV30 and TRBJ2-5): SQTIHQWPATLVQPVGSPLSLECTVEGTSNPNLYWYRQAAGRGLQLLFYSVGIGQISSEVPQNLSASRPQDRQFILSSKKLLLSDSGFYLCAWSDRQETQYFGPGTRLLVL.